This T cell receptor beta chain was sequenced for a study of CD8 T cells in Susac syndrome. Random hexamers primed reverse transcription of about 0.45 to 1 ug RNA. TCRdb recomputed calls from the immunoSEQ multiplex PCR reads with MiXCR, one row per CDR3 protein. Of about 150,000 distinct CDR3 sequences in the sample, 95% were seen once. The sequencing sample was made of CD8+ T cells from PBMCs. This clonotype was sampled from a human donor with Susac syndrome.

The CDR3 nucleotides read TGCGCCAGCAGCTTGGGTGACGGAGCCTACGAGCAGTACTTC. Encoded protein: CASSLGDGAYEQYF. The chain links TRBV5-1 to TRBJ2-7; D unresolved. Looked up from germline, CDR1 is SGHRS and CDR2 is YFSETQ. The CDR3 length is 14 residues. V shed 0 bases and J shed 2 bases, with 9 bases lying between them.